This T cell receptor (beta chain) was found in a study of CD8 T cells in ankylosing spondylitis. With regard to this clonotype: Its antigen remains unidentified.

V was clipped by 5 bases and J by 0 bases, with 14 bases between them. Germline V CDR1 and CDR2: SEHNR, FQNEAQ (reference sequence). The CDR3 consists of 16 residues. Preparation of TCR beta libraries was done by quantitative 5'-RACE with molecular barcodes. TCRdb re-derived calls from the 5' RACE reads in MiXCR, one entry per CDR3 protein. The sample includes fewer than 500,000 distinct CDR3 sequences, approximately 20% seen only once; the top ten take roughly 16%. Notes on the study in general: A CD8+ phenotype characterized the disease-linked clones, which were relatively rare in peripheral blood. Disease-associated clones were reportedly significantly overrepresented in matched ankylosing spondylitis synovial fluid. Several of the motif variants were reported before in synovial fluid and blood from reactive arthritis. Blood from ankylosing spondylitis patients appeared to carry a characteristic roughly eight-variant TCR beta motif.

The specimen sequenced was blood, either unsorted or a sorted T cell fraction (not recorded which). The V gene is TRBV7-9, the J gene TRBJ1-5; D is unclear. This receptor was taken from a male donor with ankylosing spondylitis. CDR3: CASSPEEGYSNQPQHF. The DNA of the CDR3 is TGTGCCAGCAGCCCCGAGGAGGGCTATAGCAATCAGCCCCAGCATTTT.